These 12 T cell receptor beta chains were all obtained from the same sample, sequenced in a study of T cell repertoires in ileal Crohn's disease. Data came from immunoSEQ multiplex PCR; TCRdb stores just in-frame clones and leaves some out. Here the sample spans fewer than 20,000 clones, around 90% being singletons. Sequenced material: ileal tissue. The receptors stem from an adult with Crohn's disease.

The chain uses TRBV19 and TRBJ1-2, with TRBD1 as a possible D gene (5 bases). Trimming took off 7 bases at V and 4 bases at J, with 13 bases between the two ends. The CDR3 sequence is 13 residues long. Germline-derived CDR1 and CDR2 are LNHDA and SQIVND (reference sequence). CDR3 loop: CASNTPGFYGYTF. The CDR3 DNA sequence: TGTGCCAGTAATACCCCAGGGTTCTATGGCTACACCTTC.

This clone showed up just once. The chain couples TRBV28 to TRBJ1-2; no reliable D call. Germline lookup yields CDR1 MDHEN and CDR2 SYDVKM. CDR3 length: 14 amino acids. V was trimmed by 5 bases and J by 0 bases, leaving 10 bases between them. As DNA, the CDR3 is TGTGCCAGCAGTCCCAGGCGTTCTAACTATGGCTACACCTTC. Translating gives CASSPRRSNYGYTF.

The chain is built from TRBV9 and TRBJ2-1; 7 positions agree with TRBD2. V lost 1 base, J lost 8 bases, and 9 bases stayed unmatched. The CDR3 is 15 residues long. Germline V CDR1 and CDR2: SGDLS, YYNGEE. The CDR3 DNA reads TGTGCCAGCAGCGTAAGGGGCGGGAGAGGCGATGAGCAGTTCTTC. Protein: CASSVRGGRGDEQFF.

The chain recombines TRBV21-1 with TRBJ1-1. TRBV21-1 is described as a pseudogene. The CDR3 runs to 19 residues. The CDR3 nucleotides read TGTGCCAGCAGCAAAAGGATTGGCGGGGTATTCGACAGCAGGATTGAAGCTTTCTTT. Amino acids: CASSKRIGGVFDSRIEAFF.

The sample holds one count of this clone. The CDR3, as DNA: TGCGCCAGCAGCTTCATAGCGGGGGCGAACACCGGGGAGCTGTTTTTT. As protein: CASSFIAGANTGELFF. V and J are TRBV5-1 and TRBJ2-2; TRBD2 agrees at 9 bases. Losses at the gene ends were 2 bases for V and 0 bases for J; bases not matched to a gene: 2. The CDR3 spans 16 residues. Germline V gives CDR1 SGHRS, CDR2 YFSETQ.

The rearrangement joins TRBV5-1 to TRBJ2-7, with 12 positions matching TRBD2. The CDR3 sequence is 15 residues long. The J segment lost 7 bases and the V segment lost 4 bases, leaving 9 bases of the junction unmatched. Germline CDR1 and CDR2: SGHRS and YFSETQ. CDR3 loop: CASSQTSGSPLEQYF. CDR3 nucleotide sequence: TGCGCCAGCAGCCAGACTAGCGGGAGTCCTTTAGAGCAGTACTTC.

The chain is built from TRBV5-4 and TRBJ1-2; TRBD1 agrees at 11 bases. Germline V lookup: CDR1 SGHNT, CDR2 YYREEE (reference sequence). Trimming at V came to 3 bases and at J to 7 bases, leaving 8 bases not matched to a gene. The CDR3 loop spans 15 amino acids. This CDR3 is CASSWGQGGTGGYTF. DNA for the CDR3: TGTGCCAGCAGCTGGGGACAGGGGGGGACGGGTGGCTACACCTTC.

J is TRBJ2-2 and V is TRBV7-9; a possible D gene is TRBD2 (5 bases). Between the trimmed V and J ends, which lost 5 bases and 0 bases, there was a span of 13 bases. This CDR3 is built from 16 residues. Germline-derived CDR1 and CDR2 are SEHNR and FQNEAQ (reference sequence). CDR3 amino acids: CASSPRSSSNTGELFF. CDR3 in DNA: TGTGCCAGCAGCCCCCGGTCTAGCTCGAACACCGGGGAGCTGTTTTTT.

This chain links TRBV29-1 with TRBJ1-1; D possibly corresponds to TRBD1 (6 bases). The germline V gene encodes CDR1 SQVTM and CDR2 ANQGSEA. The V gene lost 6 bases and the J gene lost 6 bases, with 14 bases spanning the gap. The CDR3 loop spans 12 amino acids. The CDR3 DNA sequence: TGCAGCGTGCCGGGCAGGGGCGCTGAAGCTTTCTTT. This encodes CSVPGRGAEAFF.

The gene calls are TRBV9 and TRBJ2-1, with 7 bases matching TRBD2. The V gene's germline CDR1 is SGDLS and CDR2 YYNGEE. The CDR3 covers 15 residues. The V and J ends lost 0 bases and 2 bases, in that order; junction bases with no gene match: 2. The CDR3 loop reads CASSVGLAAYNEQFF. The CDR3, as DNA: TGTGCCAGCAGCGTAGGACTAGCAGCCTACAATGAGCAGTTCTTC.

The chain has TRBV5-6 and TRBJ2-1; possible D gene TRBD2, 6 bases. The germline V and J ends were trimmed by 2 bases and 3 bases, with 9 bases remaining between them. Germline assignment: CDR1 SGHDT and CDR2 YYEEEE. The CDR3 covers 14 residues. CDR3 loop: CASSLPGDYNEQFF. Written as DNA, the CDR3 is TGTGCCAGCAGCTTACCGGGGGACTACAATGAGCAGTTCTTC.

The chain has TRBV30 and TRBJ2-1; 7 bases fit TRBD2. The CDR3 covers 14 residues. Losses at the gene ends were 2 bases for V and 3 bases for J; bases not matched to a gene: 4. Germline CDR1 reads GTSNPN; CDR2 reads SVGIG (reference sequence). The CDR3: CAWSRSGGYNEQFF. As DNA, the CDR3 is TGTGCCTGGAGTCGGTCGGGGGGCTACAATGAGCAGTTCTTC. The full variable domain, with the rest looked up from reference TRBV30 and TRBJ2-1, is SQTIHQWPATLVQPVGSPLSLECTVEGTSNPNLYWYRQAAGRGLQLLFYSVGIGQISSEVPQNLSASRPQDRQFILSSKKLLLSDSGFYLCAWSRSGGYNEQFFGPGTRLTVL.